The TCR beta chain under discussion was sequenced for a study of T cells in Graves' hyperthyroidism and ophthalmopathy. Amplification targeted TCR beta CDR3 regions from RNA transcripts. When the TCR CDR3 underwent first-round RT-PCR, the HTBI primer set was used. TCRdb reprocessed the multiplex PCR reads with MiXCR, giving one entry per CDR3 protein. The sample has approximately 200,000 distinct CDR3 sequences, 15% to 20% seen once. The sample consisted of blood. The sequence derives from a man in his forties with Graves' hyperthyroidism.

The chain's CDR3 is CASSLALGNQPQHF. The CDR3 DNA is TGTGCCAGCAGCTTAGCCTTAGGGAATCAGCCCCAGCATTTT. This rearrangement joins TRBV7-8 to TRBJ1-5; D is unresolved. The V end was cut by 0 bases, the J end by 4 bases, with 7 bases between. Germline V gene lookup returns CDR1 SGHVS and CDR2 FQNEAQ. The CDR3 is made up of 14 amino acids.